The entry that follows covers one T cell receptor beta chain sequence. TCRdb re-analysed the 5' RACE reads in MiXCR, keeping a single row per CDR3 protein. The table includes about 62,000 distinct CDR3 sequences, approximately 9.3% detected once. This sample was included in a study of early T cells in non-severe SARS-CoV-2 infection. For the study at large: The authors sequenced bulk RNA from unsorted whole blood, leaving chains unpaired.

V lost 1 base and J 3 bases, leaving 9 bases between the germline ends. This CDR3 contains 15 residues. CDR1 and CDR2 (germline): KGHSH, LQKENI. The clonotype originates from an adult who was a healthcare worker with PCR-confirmed SARS-CoV-2 infection or an uninfected control (not recorded which). The sequenced material came from whole blood. V and J are TRBV18 and TRBJ1-4; D gene uncertain. CDR3: CASSPLGGPNEKLFF. The CDR3 nucleotides read TGTGCCAGCTCACCACTGGGAGGTCCTAATGAAAAACTGTTTTTT.